This T cell receptor beta chain was identified during a study of T cell changes during pregnancy in multiple sclerosis. The CDR3 length is 16 residues. Germline V lookup: CDR1 LNHNV, CDR2 YYDKDF (reference sequence). The junction had 8 bases not matched to a gene; V was cut back by 3 bases and J by 2 bases. Using immunoSEQ multiplex PCR, the repertoire was profiled, and TCRdb retains in-frame clones only, with some absent. The sample includes approximately 31,000 clones, just over 90% of them seen just once. The chain has TRBV15 and TRBJ2-7; 9 bases map to TRBD1. This clonotype originated in a female donor with multiple sclerosis, enrolled in a pregnancy study. The material sequenced was CD4+ T cells from peripheral blood mononuclear cells, taken in the second trimester of pregnancy. The CDR3 sequence is CATSRTIRQGAYEQYF. The CDR3 DNA reads TGTGCCACCAGCAGGACAATACGACAGGGGGCCTACGAGCAGTACTTC. The whole variable domain, filled in from reference TRBV15 and TRBJ2-7, reads DAMVIQNPRYQVTQFGKPVTLSCSQTLNHNVMYWYQQKSSQAPKLLFHYYDKDFNNEADTPDNFQSRRPNTSFCFLDIRSPGLGDTAMYLCATSRTIRQGAYEQYFGPGTRLTVT.